Listed below are T cell receptor beta chains from one sample, sequenced in a study of shared clonotypes between healthy human individuals. Assay used: immunoSEQ multiplex PCR; TCRdb lists only in-frame clones, some missing. The sample includes around 300,000 clones, around 90% of them seen just once. The sample comprised memory CD8+ T cells sorted from blood. The receptors derive from a man between 18 and 29 years old in good health. CDR3s include the opening cysteine and the closing phenylalanine or tryptophan. A D gene is named only where the DNA matches it firmly. The size entry is marked missing in some rows and otherwise reads once, few, many or a size class.

size,V,J,D,CDR3,DNA
NA,TRBV28,TRBJ1-5,NA,CASSFSQPQHF,TGTGCCAGCAGTTTTTCTCAGCCCCAGCATTTT
NA,TRBV11-1,TRBJ2-7,NA,CASSLPDYLSYEQYF,TGTGCCAGCAGCCTCCCGGACTATCTGTCCTACGAGCAGTACTTC
NA,TRBV4-1,TRBJ2-3,TRBD2,CASSQRGGTDTQYF,TGCGCCAGCAGCCAGCGGGGGGGCACAGATACGCAGTATTTT
NA,TRBV9,TRBJ1-6,NA,CASSPIRAKGSPLHF,TGTGCCAGCAGCCCGATACGGGCGAAGGGTTCACCCCTCCACTTT
many,TRBV9,TRBJ1-2,NA,CASSSQGGRDSLGYGYTF,TGTGCCAGCAGCTCCCAAGGGGGAAGGGACTCCTTGGGGTATGGCTACACCTTC
NA,TRBV6-1,TRBJ1-5,TRBD1,CASSERLGQGGFQPQHF,TGTGCCAGCAGTGAAAGGTTGGGACAGGGTGGGTTCCAGCCCCAGCATTTT
NA,TRBV13,TRBJ2-3,NA,CASSLGRVDTQYF,TGTGCCAGCAGCTTAGGCAGGGTGGATACGCAGTATTTT
few,TRBV2,TRBJ1-6,TRBD1,CASSDGQGSGSPLHF,TGTGCCAGCAGTGACGGACAGGGATCGGGTTCACCCCTCCACTTT
NA,TRBV27,TRBJ2-7,TRBD1,CASSLGTGGHEQYF,TGTGCCAGCAGTTTGGGTACAGGGGGCCACGAGCAGTACTTC
NA,TRBV10-1,TRBJ2-3,NA,CASSESMPGGTQYF,TGCGCCAGCAGTGAGTCGATGCCTGGGGGTACGCAGTATTTT
NA,TRBV6-1,TRBJ1-3,TRBD1,CASSPGGQGNTIYF,TGTGCCAGCAGTCCAGGGGGACAAGGAAACACCATATATTTT